This T cell receptor beta chain appears in the sequencing data of a study of brain T cells in children with intractable seizures. TCRdb keeps only in-frame clones here, not all; method: immunoSEQ multiplex PCR. The sample records about 80,000 clones, roughly 89% being singletons. This receptor was obtained from a girl aged 2 to 9 with Rasmussen encephalitis and intractable seizures. The source was peripheral blood, collected at surgery.

The CDR3: CASSVEPGPDTEAFF. The DNA of the CDR3 is TGTGCCAGCAGCGTAGAACCGGGGCCGGACACTGAAGCTTTCTTT. V usage is TRBV9 and J usage is TRBJ1-1, with TRBD1 as a possible D gene (5 bases). CDR3 length equals 15 residues. Deletions cut 0 bases from V and 3 bases from J, with 12 bases between. CDR1 and CDR2 from the germline V gene are SGDLS and YYNGEE.